What follows are 20 T cell receptor beta chains derived from one specimen sequenced in a study of cytomegalovirus exposure and HLA in healthy donors. Vbeta (60) and Jbeta (13) primers were used in the PCR. Assay: immunoSEQ multiplex PCR; the TCRdb copy retains only in-frame clones and omits some. This sample has over 200,000 clones, with 70% to 80% found just once. Sequenced material: PBMCs. The receptors were sampled from a woman aged 30 to 39 in good health and CMV-seronegative.

The chain recombines TRBV28 with TRBJ1-5, with TRBD1 matching 8 bases. CDR1 and CDR2 from the germline V gene are MDHEN and SYDVKM. There are 16 residues in the CDR3. J lost 3 bases, V lost 2 bases, and 6 bases had no gene match. The CDR3 protein is CASSLVTGGINQPQHF. For the CDR3, the DNA is TGTGCCAGCAGTTTAGTTACAGGGGGGATCAATCAGCCCCAGCATTTT.

In this sample, this clone turned up once. An end of the junction differs from the germline gene, which may be a read error. The genes are TRBV7-9 and TRBJ1-6; tentatively, D is TRBD1 (5 bases). The length of the CDR3 is 15 residues. The V gene's germline CDR1 is SEHNR and CDR2 FQNEAQ (reference sequence). The CDR3 DNA reads TGTTCCAGCAGCTTAACCGGGGGTGGGAATTCACCCCTCCACTTT. Its translation: CSSSLTGGGNSPLHF. Together with reference TRBV7-9 and TRBJ1-6, the CDR3 gives the full variable domain: DTGVSQNPRHKITKRGQNVTFRCDPISEHNRLYWYRQTLGQGPEFLTYFQNEAQLEKSRLLSDRFSAERPKGSFSTLEIQRTEQGDSAMYLCSSSLTGGGNSPLHFGNGTRLTVT.

The V call is TRBV27, the J call TRBJ2-6; D is possibly TRBD2 (6 bases). From germline, CDR1 is MNHEY and CDR2 SMNVEV (reference sequence). V gave up 4 bases and J gave up 1 base, with 11 bases separating them. CDR3 size: 16 residues. CDR3 protein: CASSYQRVSGANVLTF. In nucleotides, the CDR3 is TGTGCCAGCAGTTACCAGCGGGTATCTGGGGCCAACGTCCTGACTTTC.

This clone was seen a few times. The chain joins TRBV2 to TRBJ2-7, with 13 bases fitting TRBD2. The junction had 9 bases not matched to a gene; V was cut back by 3 bases and J by 4 bases. Germline V gives CDR1 SNHLY, CDR2 FYNNEI. This CDR3 spans 17 amino acids. CDR3 nucleotides: TGTGCCAGCAGTGATGGGACTAGCGGGATCCCCATTTACGAGCAGTACTTC. Amino acid sequence: CASSDGTSGIPIYEQYF.

This chain joins TRBV6-6 and TRBJ2-7; TRBD2 agrees at 13 bases. V dropped 6 bases and J dropped 2; count of bases not matched to a gene: 4. The germline gives CDR1 MNHNY, CDR2 SVGAGI (reference sequence). This CDR3 is 15 amino acids long. The CDR3 DNA reads as TGTGCCAGCAGGCCCACTAGCGGGGGGGCCTACGAGCAGTACTTC. Translating gives CASRPTSGGAYEQYF.

The chain has TRBV12-5 and TRBJ1-5; perhaps TRBD1 as D (5 bases). This CDR3 is built from 13 residues. V was cut by 9 bases and J by 4 bases, with 13 bases left in between. From germline, CDR1 is LGHNT and CDR2 FRNRAP. This chain's CDR3 is CASKGQGNQPQHF. The CDR3 coding sequence is TGTGCTAGCAAGGGGCAGGGTAATCAGCCCCAGCATTTT.

This chain links TRBV4-1 with TRBJ1-1; TRBD1 is a possible D gene (6 bases). The CDR3 is 18 residues long. The germline gives CDR1 MGHRA, CDR2 YSYEKL. Trimming left V 0 bases short and J 5 bases short, with 22 bases between. In nucleotides, the CDR3 is TGCGCCAGCAGCCAAGAGTTACCCGACACCCAGGGGTTTACTGAAGCTTTCTTT. Its translation: CASSQELPDTQGFTEAFF.

This clone was counted only a few times. This rearrangement joins TRBV7-9 to TRBJ2-5, with TRBD2 matching 12 bases. From germline, CDR1 is SEHNR and CDR2 FQNEAQ (reference sequence). The CDR3 is made up of 16 amino acids. The J segment lost 0 bases and the V segment lost 5 bases, leaving 4 bases of the junction unmatched. Here the CDR3 DNA reads TGTGCCAGCAGCCAAGGACTAGCGGGACACCAAGAGACCCAGTACTTC. Translated: CASSQGLAGHQETQYF.

The V call is TRBV5-4, the J call TRBJ2-7, with 14 positions matching TRBD2. Germline assignment: CDR1 SGHNT and CDR2 YYREEE (reference sequence). Trimming cost V 4 bases and J 3 bases; bases outside gene matches: 3. The CDR3 sequence is 15 residues long. CDR3 protein: CASSVGTSGSYEQYF. The CDR3 DNA reads as TGTGCCAGCAGCGTTGGGACTAGCGGGAGCTACGAGCAGTACTTC.

This clone was detected a few times. CDR3 DNA: TGTGCCAGCAGCCCCCGGGTTCCGGCCACTGAAGCTTTCTTT. It codes for CASSPRVPATEAFF. This chain joins TRBV14 and TRBJ1-1; D is unresolved. Deletions cut 4 bases from V and 4 bases from J, with 13 bases between. Germline CDR1 SGHDN, CDR2 FVKESK. The length of the CDR3 is 14 residues.

To note about this clone: The identical CDR3 is also encoded by other nucleotide sequences in the sample. The V call is TRBV7-9, the J call TRBJ1-2; 11 nucleotides agree with TRBD1. Losses at the gene ends were 1 base for V and 9 bases for J; bases not matched to a gene: 7. The CDR3 loop spans 15 amino acids. Germline-derived CDR1 and CDR2 are SEHNR and FQNEAQ (reference sequence). Written as DNA, the CDR3 is TGTGCCAGCAGCTTAGAAGGACAGGGGGCTTTTCGCTACACCTTC. Protein product: CASSLEGQGAFRYTF.

This chain connects TRBV7-6 to TRBJ2-1, with 7 positions matching TRBD2. CDR1 SGHVS and CDR2 FNYEAQ come from the germline V gene. V shed 7 bases, J shed 5 bases, and the junction held 8 bases outside the gene matches. This CDR3 is built from 14 residues. The CDR3 sequence is CASTNQRGNNEQFF. The CDR3 DNA follows: TGTGCCAGCACCAATCAGCGGGGAAACAATGAGCAGTTCTTC. The variable domain in full, completed from reference TRBV7-6 and TRBJ2-1, reads GAGVSQSPRYKVTKRGQDVALRCDPISGHVSLYWYRQALGQGPEFLTYFNYEAQQDKSGLPNDRFSAERPEGSISTLTIQRTEQRDSAMYRCASTNQRGNNEQFFGPGTRLTVL.

This sequence joins TRBV19 and TRBJ2-2; D is possibly TRBD2 (7 bases). This CDR3 region has 17 residues. Germline V gene data show CDR1 as LNHDA and CDR2 as SQIVND (reference sequence). V gave up 4 bases and J gave up 5 bases, with 20 bases separating them. CDR3 nucleotide sequence: TGTGCCAGTAGTAGCCCCGGGGGCGGGAGCAGGACCGGGGAGCTGTTTTTT. It yields the protein CASSSPGGGSRTGELFF.

The chain has TRBV10-3 and TRBJ2-1, with a weak D call TRBD1 (5 bases). Germline loops: CDR1 ENHRY, CDR2 SYGVKD. The V gene lost 0 bases and the J gene lost 8 bases, with 11 bases spanning the gap. The length of the CDR3 is 14 residues. The CDR3 sequence: CAISESQGGYEQFF. As DNA, the CDR3 is TGTGCCATCAGTGAGTCCCAGGGTGGTTATGAGCAGTTCTTC.

The chain links TRBV6-1 to TRBJ1-1; the D gene is possibly TRBD1 (5 bases). The CDR3 covers 15 residues. The germline CDR1 and CDR2 sequences are MNHNS and SASEGT. V shed 4 bases and J shed 0 bases, with 12 bases lying between them. The CDR3 protein is CASSVGGDLNTEAFF. The CDR3 region has the DNA TGTGCCAGCAGTGTCGGGGGAGACCTGAACACTGAAGCTTTCTTT.

The chain couples TRBV6-1 to TRBJ2-1; maybe TRBD2 (6 bases). The V end was cut by 6 bases, the J end by 3 bases, with 15 bases between. CDR3 size: 15 residues. Germline CDR1 and CDR2: MNHNS and SASEGT. CDR3 loop: CASSGGTPSYNEQFF. The CDR3 DNA reads TGTGCCAGCAGCGGGGGAACCCCCAGCTACAATGAGCAGTTCTTC.

This clone was recorded many times. The chain uses TRBV28 and TRBJ1-4; 9 bases agree with TRBD1. The CDR3 loop spans 15 amino acids. The junction had 3 bases not matched to a gene; V was cut back by 3 bases and J by 4 bases. The germline gives CDR1 MDHEN, CDR2 SYDVKM. CDR3 loop: CASSFETGGNEKLFF. In nucleotides, the CDR3 is TGTGCCAGCAGTTTCGAGACAGGGGGTAATGAAAAACTGTTTTTT.

The J gene is TRBJ2-1, the V gene TRBV19; D gene uncertain. Germline V gene data show CDR1 as LNHDA and CDR2 as SQIVND (reference sequence). This CDR3 has 13 amino acids. Between the trimmed V and J ends, which lost 3 bases and 4 bases, there was a span of 7 bases. CDR3 bases: TGTGCCAGTAGTATTCGTCCTTACAATGAGCAGTTCTTC. It specifies CASSIRPYNEQFF. The full variable domain, in which reference TRBV19 and TRBJ2-1 provide the parts outside the CDR3, is DGGITQSPKYLFRKEGQNVTLSCEQNLNHDAMYWYRQDPGQGLRLIYYSQIVNDFQKGDIAEGYSVSREKKESFPLTVTSAQKNPTAFYLCASSIRPYNEQFFGPGTRLTVL.

The rearrangement joins TRBV7-3 to TRBJ2-1; 8 bases are shared with TRBD2. Germline V gene lookup returns CDR1 SGHTA and CDR2 FQGTGA. The CDR3 sequence is 15 residues long. V was clipped by 4 bases and J by 8 bases; unmatched bases: 10. Here the CDR3 reads CASSWDGGGRDEQFF. The CDR3 DNA follows: TGTGCCAGCAGCTGGGACGGCGGGGGGCGCGATGAGCAGTTCTTC.

This clone was detected only once. The chain is built from TRBV2 and TRBJ1-1; D gene ambiguous. The CDR3 covers 12 residues. Per the germline V gene, CDR1 is SNHLY and CDR2 is FYNNEI. V dropped 0 bases and J dropped 9 bases, with 8 bases sitting between them. The CDR3 sequence: CASSEARAKAFF. The CDR3 DNA reads TGTGCCAGCAGTGAAGCGAGAGCTAAAGCTTTCTTT.